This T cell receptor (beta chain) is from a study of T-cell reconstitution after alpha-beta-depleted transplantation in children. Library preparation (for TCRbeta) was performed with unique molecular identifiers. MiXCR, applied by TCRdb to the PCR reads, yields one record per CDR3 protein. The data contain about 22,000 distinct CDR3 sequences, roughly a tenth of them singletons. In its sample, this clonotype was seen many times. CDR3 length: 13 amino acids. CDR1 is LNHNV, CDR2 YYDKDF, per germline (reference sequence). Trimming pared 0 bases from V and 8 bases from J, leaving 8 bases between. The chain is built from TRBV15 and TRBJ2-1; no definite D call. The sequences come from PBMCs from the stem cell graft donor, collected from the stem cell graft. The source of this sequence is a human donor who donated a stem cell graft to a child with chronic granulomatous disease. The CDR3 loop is CATSRDRPDEQFF. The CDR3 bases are TGTGCCACCAGCAGAGATCGCCCGGATGAGCAGTTCTTC.